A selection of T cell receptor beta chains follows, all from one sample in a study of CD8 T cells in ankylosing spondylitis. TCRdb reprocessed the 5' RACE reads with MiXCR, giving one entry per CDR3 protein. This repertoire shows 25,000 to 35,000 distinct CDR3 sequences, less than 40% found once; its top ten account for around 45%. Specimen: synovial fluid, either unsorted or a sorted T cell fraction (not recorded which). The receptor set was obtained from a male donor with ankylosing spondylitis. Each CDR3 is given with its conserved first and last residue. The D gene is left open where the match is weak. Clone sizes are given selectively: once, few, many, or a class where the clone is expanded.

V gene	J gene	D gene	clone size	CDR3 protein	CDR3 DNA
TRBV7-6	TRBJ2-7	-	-	CASSFNERTGEQYF	TGTGCCAGCAGCTTTAACGAACGGACGGGGGAGCAGTACTTC
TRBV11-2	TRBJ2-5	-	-	CASRESGQETQYF	TGTGCCAGCAGAGAGAGCGGGCAAGAGACCCAGTACTTC
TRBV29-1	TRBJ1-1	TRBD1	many	CSVEEGTGNTEAFF	TGCAGCGTTGAAGAAGGGACAGGGAACACTGAAGCTTTCTTT
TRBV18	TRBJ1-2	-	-	CASSPPEGAVYGYTF	TGTGCCAGCTCACCACCGGAAGGGGCCGTATATGGCTACACCTTC
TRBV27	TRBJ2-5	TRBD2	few	CASRALGGLETQYF	TGTGCCAGCAGAGCACTGGGAGGGTTAGAGACCCAGTACTTC
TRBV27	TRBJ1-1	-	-	CASSLRGMAEAFF	TGTGCCAGCAGTCTTAGGGGGATGGCTGAAGCTTTCTTT
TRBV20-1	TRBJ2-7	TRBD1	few	CSARLDIGQGYEQYF	TGCAGTGCTAGACTCGATATAGGACAGGGATACGAGCAGTACTTC
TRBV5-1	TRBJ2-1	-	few	CASTQGLGRNEQFF	TGCGCCAGCACCCAAGGTCTAGGGCGCAATGAGCAGTTCTTC
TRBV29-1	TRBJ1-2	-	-	CSVRSTGLYGYTF	TGCAGCGTCCGGTCGACTGGACTCTATGGCTACACCTTC
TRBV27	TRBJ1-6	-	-	CASSLGSYNSPLHF	TGTGCCAGCAGTTTGGGCAGCTATAATTCACCCCTCCACTTT
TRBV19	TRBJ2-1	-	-	CASSMTVEYNEQFF	TGTGCCAGTAGTATGACGGTGGAGTACAATGAGCAGTTCTTC
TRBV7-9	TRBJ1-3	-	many	CATPGALSGNTIYF	TGTGCCACCCCCGGGGCGCTCTCTGGAAACACCATATATTTT
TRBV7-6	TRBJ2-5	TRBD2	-	CASSLDGREEETQYF	TGTGCCAGCAGCTTAGACGGCCGGGAGGAAGAGACCCAGTACTTC
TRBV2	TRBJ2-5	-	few	CASSGKVSETQYF	TGTGCCAGCAGTGGGAAAGTATCGGAGACCCAGTACTTC
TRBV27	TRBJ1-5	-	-	CASSFQDRPQHF	TGTGCCAGCAGTTTTCAGGATCGGCCCCAGCATTTT
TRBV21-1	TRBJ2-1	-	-	CASSRPGLAGKSSYNEQFF	TGTGCCAGCAGCAGACCGGGACTAGCGGGTAAGAGCTCCTACAATGAGCAGTTCTTC
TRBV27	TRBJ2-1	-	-	CASSPILRGPGGNEQFF	TGTGCCAGCAGCCCCATTCTCAGGGGACCAGGCGGGAATGAGCAGTTCTTC
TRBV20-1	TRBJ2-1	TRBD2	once	CSTRLADYNEQFF	TGCAGTACTCGACTAGCGGATTACAATGAGCAGTTCTTC
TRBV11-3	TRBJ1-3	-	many	CASSLDETDGNTIYF	TGTGCCAGCAGCTTAGATGAGACCGACGGAAACACCATATATTTT
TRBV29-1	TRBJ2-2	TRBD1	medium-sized	CSVRSTGLDTGELFF	TGCAGCGTCCGCTCGACAGGGTTGGACACCGGGGAGCTGTTTTTT
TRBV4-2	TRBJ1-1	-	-	CASSQERGWTEAFF	TGTGCCAGCAGCCAAGAACGGGGGTGGACTGAAGCTTTCTTT
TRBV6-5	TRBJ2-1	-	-	CASSYVEASNEQFF	TGTGCCAGCAGTTACGTCGAGGCGTCCAATGAGCAGTTCTTC
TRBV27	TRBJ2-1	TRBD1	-	CASSSRTGGYSEQFF	TGTGCCAGCAGTTCGCGGACAGGGGGGTACAGTGAGCAGTTCTTC
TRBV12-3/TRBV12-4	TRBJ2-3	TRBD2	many	CASSLVIGTSGTQYF	TGTGCCAGCAGTTTAGTTATCGGGACTAGCGGGACGCAGTATTTT
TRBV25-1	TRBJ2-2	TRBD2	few	CASKGVQNGRYTGELFF	TGTGCCAGCAAAGGGGTTCAGAACGGGAGGTACACCGGGGAGCTGTTTTTT
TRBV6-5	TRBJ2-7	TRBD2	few	CASSYRLAGLYEQYF	TGTGCCAGCAGTTACAGGCTAGCGGGACTATACGAGCAGTACTTC
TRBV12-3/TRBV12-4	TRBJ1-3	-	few	CASTSPPDSTKASGNTIYF	TGTGCCAGCACCTCCCCTCCTGACAGCACCAAGGCCTCTGGAAACACCATATATTTT
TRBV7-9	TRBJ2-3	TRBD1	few	CASTHLGQGVSDTQYF	TGTGCCAGCACCCACTTGGGACAGGGCGTATCAGATACGCAGTATTTT
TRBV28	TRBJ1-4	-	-	CASREQQGRSEKLFF	TGTGCCAGCAGGGAACAACAGGGTCGGAGTGAAAAACTGTTTTTT
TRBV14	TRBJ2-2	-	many	CASSQGGAELFF	TGTGCCAGCAGCCAAGGGGGGGCAGAGCTGTTTTTT
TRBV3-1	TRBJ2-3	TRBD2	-	CASSQGGSPDTQYF	TGTGCCAGCAGCCAGGGGGGGTCCCCAGATACGCAGTATTTT
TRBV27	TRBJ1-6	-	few	CASRLGGPNSPLHF	TGTGCCAGCAGGCTTGGGGGACCAAATTCACCCCTCCACTTT
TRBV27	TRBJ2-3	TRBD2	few	CASSFSSGRADTQYF	TGTGCCAGCAGTTTCTCTAGCGGGAGAGCAGATACGCAGTATTTT
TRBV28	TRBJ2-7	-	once	CASSFSSRYEQYF	TGTGCCAGCTCCTTTTCTTCCCGCTACGAGCAGTACTTC
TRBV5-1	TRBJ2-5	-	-	CASSRDSLGETQYF	TGCGCCAGCAGCCGGGACTCCCTGGGGGAGACCCAGTACTTC
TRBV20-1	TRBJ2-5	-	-	CSASTLATVGETQYF	TGCAGTGCGTCCACTCTAGCGACGGTTGGGGAGACCCAGTACTTC
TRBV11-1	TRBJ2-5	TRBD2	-	CASSPQGTSGTVQETQYF	TGTGCCAGCAGCCCCCAAGGGACTAGCGGGACCGTCCAAGAGACCCAGTACTTC